This T cell receptor (beta chain) was identified in a study of T-cell reconstitution after alpha-beta-depleted transplantation in children. The CDR3 spans 13 residues. Germline V gives CDR1 MGHRA, CDR2 YSYEKL. V gave up 1 base and J gave up 7 bases, with 10 bases separating them. The study, taken as a whole, reports: T-cell counts and diversity at one year following transplant were attributed mainly to newly produced T cells.

This clonotype was recorded a few times. Its antigen is as yet unknown. The authors prepared the TCRbeta library with unique molecular identifiers. Each CDR3 protein is one row after TCRdb ran MiXCR on the PCR reads. Among some 840,000 distinct CDR3 sequences, around 15% were seen once, and the ten largest hold roughly 4.8%. The sequences come from PBMCs, mostly from graft donor cells, collected 360 days after TCRalphabeta/CD19-depleted stem cell transplant. The chain has TRBV4-1 and TRBJ1-2; D is perhaps TRBD1 (5 bases). This receptor was taken from a male patient between 10 and 17 years old who had a stem cell transplant for acute lymphoblastic leukemia, so the T cells may come from the graft donor. The CDR3, as DNA: TGCGCCAGCAGCCAAGTTACGGGACCTGGCTACACCTTC. Translated, it gives CASSQVTGPGYTF.